Listed below are T cell receptor beta chains from one sample, sequenced in a study of cytomegalovirus exposure and HLA in healthy donors. TCRdb keeps only in-frame clones here, not all; method: immunoSEQ multiplex PCR. In all, the sample yields 150,000 or so clones. Sequencing was done on a sample of PBMCs. The origin of the receptors is a woman aged 50 to 60 in good health and CMV-seronegative. The CDR3 runs from the conserved cysteine through the conserved F or W. The D gene is left open where the match is weak.

cdr3_nt,cdr3_aa,j_call,v_call,d_call
TGTGCCAGCAGTTTCGGCGGGCGTGAGCAGTTCTTC,CASSFGGREQFF,TRBJ2-1,TRBV28,-
TGCAGCGACGCCAGGGAGGGTTACGAGCAGTACTTC,CSDAREGYEQYF,TRBJ2-7,TRBV29-1,TRBD2
TGCGCCAGCAGCCCGGGTGGGGACAGATACACTGAAGCTTTCTTT,CASSPGGDRYTEAFF,TRBJ1-1,TRBV5-1,TRBD1
TGTGCCAGCAGCCAGGACAGGTCCCCCAACGAGCAGTACTTC,CASSQDRSPNEQYF,TRBJ2-7,TRBV4-2,TRBD1
TGTGCCAGCAGCTCCCTCGGGGGGGTAAGCACAGATACGCAGTATTTT,CASSSLGGVSTDTQYF,TRBJ2-3,TRBV5-6,TRBD2
TGTGCCAGTAGCTCAGGGGGGTACAATCAGCCCCAGCATTTT,CASSSGGYNQPQHF,TRBJ1-5,TRBV19,TRBD1
TGTGCCAGCAGTTACTCGAAGCCATCTAGGGAGACCCAGTACTTC,CASSYSKPSRETQYF,TRBJ2-5,TRBV6-5,-
TGTGCCTGGAGTGTAAGCGTTAACACTGAAGCTTTCTTT,CAWSVSVNTEAFF,TRBJ1-1,TRBV30,-
TGTGCCAGCAGTTTCGAGCGAAGGTCGCATGGCTACACCTTC,CASSFERRSHGYTF,TRBJ1-2,TRBV28,-
TGTGCCAGCAGTTTGGGACAGATGAACACTGAAGCTTTCTTT,CASSLGQMNTEAFF,TRBJ1-1,TRBV28,TRBD1
TGTGCCAGTAGTATCTGGCGTTCGGCGTCCGCAGGGAATGAGCAGTTCTTC,CASSIWRSASAGNEQFF,TRBJ2-1,TRBV19,-
TGCGCCAGCAGGGGGAGGGGCACTTCGCCTCAAGAGACCCAGTACTTC,CASRGRGTSPQETQYF,TRBJ2-5,TRBV5-1,TRBD2
TGTGCCAGCAGTGAAAGAGTAGGACAGGGGGCTGAAAAACTGTTTTTT,CASSERVGQGAEKLFF,TRBJ1-4,TRBV6-1,TRBD1
TGTGCCTCCCTACCTGAGGGCACTGAAGCTTTCTTT,CASLPEGTEAFF,TRBJ1-1,TRBV30,-
TGTGCCAGCAGCTTAGAGGAGAATCTCGAGCAGTACTTC,CASSLEENLEQYF,TRBJ2-7,TRBV7-9,-
TGTGCCAGCATCAGGGGGACCAAAGCTTTCTTT,CASIRGTKAFF,TRBJ1-1,TRBV6-5,TRBD1
TGTGCCAGCAGTCTGGGACTAGCGGGGGGCTACGAGCAGTACTTC,CASSLGLAGGYEQYF,TRBJ2-7,TRBV4-2,TRBD2
TGTGCCAGCAGCGCGGACAGATCCAACTATGGCTACACCTTC,CASSADRSNYGYTF,TRBJ1-2,TRBV9,-
TGTGCCTGGAGTGTACAAACGACCAGGGGGAGATTC,CAWSVQTTRGRF,TRBJ1-2,TRBV30,TRBD1
TGCGCCAGCAGCTTGTTCCCAGGAACTAACTATGGCTACACCTTC,CASSLFPGTNYGYTF,TRBJ1-2,TRBV5-1,-
TGTGCCAGCTCACATTTCGGACAAGATCCCGTATGGGGCTACACCTTC,CASSHFGQDPVWGYTF,TRBJ1-2,TRBV18,-
TGTGCCAGTAGTAGTAGGGGTCCTCAGCCCCAGCATTTT,CASSSRGPQPQHF,TRBJ1-5,TRBV19,-
TGTGCCACCAGCAGAGGGATGGGAGGATCCTCTGGAAACACCATATATTTT,CATSRGMGGSSGNTIYF,TRBJ1-3,TRBV15,-
TGTGCCAGCAGTTACTTGACATCGAACTATGGCTACACCTTC,CASSYLTSNYGYTF,TRBJ1-2,TRBV6-5,-
TGTGCCAGCAGCCACTTTACAGCAACTAATGAAAAACTGTTTTTT,CASSHFTATNEKLFF,TRBJ1-4,TRBV7-8,-
TGCGCCAGCAGGAGGACAGCACCAGATACGCAGTATTTT,CASRRTAPDTQYF,TRBJ2-3,TRBV10-1,-
TGTGCCAGCAGTTTATTTGGACTAGCGGGAGGCGGTGAGCAGTACTTC,CASSLFGLAGGGEQYF,TRBJ2-7,TRBV28,TRBD2
TGTGCCAGCAGCTTAGTGGTAGCGGGATCTGGGGCCAACGTCCTGACTTTC,CASSLVVAGSGANVLTF,TRBJ2-6,TRBV7-2,TRBD2
TGTGCCAGCAGCCCCGGGGCAGGGGCGACCCAGCCCCAGCATTTT,CASSPGAGATQPQHF,TRBJ1-5,TRBV27,-
TGCAGCGGGGGGGAGATCGACACCGGGGAGCTGTTTTTT,CSGGEIDTGELFF,TRBJ2-2,TRBV29-1,-
TGTGCCAGCAGTCCCCGGACAGGGGCCCCCTACGAGCAGTACTTC,CASSPRTGAPYEQYF,TRBJ2-7,TRBV27,TRBD1
TGCGCCAGCCGGGGGAGGGATACGCAGTATTTT,CASRGRDTQYF,TRBJ2-3,TRBV5-1,-
TGTGCCAGCAGTTACTCGAGGAAGTATGGCTACACCTTC,CASSYSRKYGYTF,TRBJ1-2,TRBV6-5,-
TGTGCCAGCAGTTCCCTCGGCAGGGGGAATGGCTACACCTTC,CASSSLGRGNGYTF,TRBJ1-2,TRBV28,TRBD1
TGTGCCAGCCTCTTAGGGGAAAGCACAGATACGCAGTATTTT,CASLLGESTDTQYF,TRBJ2-3,TRBV28,-
TGTGCCAGCAGCCCCCGCCTAGCGGGGGGGGGTTGGTACGAGCAGTACTTC,CASSPRLAGGGWYEQYF,TRBJ2-7,TRBV4-2,TRBD2
TGCGCCAGCAGCTTGGATTCTTCGACAGGGGGGCGCTATGGCTACACCTTC,CASSLDSSTGGRYGYTF,TRBJ1-2,TRBV5-1,TRBD1
TGTGCCAGCAGCCCGAGCGGGGGCCGGACTGAAGCTTTCTTT,CASSPSGGRTEAFF,TRBJ1-1,TRBV9,-
TGTGCCAGCAGTTACTCGAGCGGCAGGGGTCACGAGCAGTACTTC,CASSYSSGRGHEQYF,TRBJ2-7,TRBV6-5,-
TGTGCCAGCAGCTTAGGCTATAACACTGAAGCTTTCTTT,CASSLGYNTEAFF,TRBJ1-1,TRBV7-6,-
TGCGCCAGCAGCCATGGGACTAGCGGGCTTTACAATGAGCAGTTCTTC,CASSHGTSGLYNEQFF,TRBJ2-1,TRBV4-1,TRBD2
TGTGCCAGCAGCTTTCACCAGGGATGGGAAGAAGCTTTCTTT,CASSFHQGWEEAFF,TRBJ1-1,TRBV7-2,-